This entry lists 20 T cell receptor beta chains sequenced from one sample in a study of T cell responses to AZD1222 COVID-19 vaccine (dated by TCRdb to about 2021). The library was built by means of the immunoSEQ multiplex PCR assay. The source is immuneACCESS, and TCRdb retained only in-frame sequences with V and J called. Part of the clones is not carried over; for the studies checked, unresolved V genes explain less than half of this, and the remainder is unexplained. The sample table shows under 150,000 clones, and more than 75% are seen once. The ten largest clones take up 1.9% of the sample. What the time point label conveys for this sample: about 28 days (+/-7) after the second vaccine dose. The sequencing used peripheral blood, collected 28 days after the second AZD1222 dose. Receptors originate from an adult who received the AZD1222 COVID-19 vaccine.

The V and J genes are TRBV6-5 and TRBJ1-1, with D uncertain. V was trimmed by 0 bases and J by 4 bases, leaving 15 bases between them. The germline gives CDR1 MNHEY, CDR2 SVGAGI. The CDR3 extends over 16 amino acids. This chain's CDR3 is CASSYSAGISGTEAFF. DNA of the CDR3: TGTGCCAGCAGTTACTCGGCCGGGATATCGGGCACTGAAGCTTTCTTT.

The rearrangement links TRBV7-3 to TRBJ2-1; D might be TRBD1 or TRBD2, each matching 5 bases. The V end lost 0 bases, the J end lost 9 bases, and 18 bases lay between the germline ends. This CDR3 contains 16 residues. CDR1 is SGHTA, CDR2 FQGTGA, per germline. For the CDR3, the DNA is TGTGCCAGCAGCTTAACCCCCGGCCAGGGTGGGGGTGAGCAGTTCTTC. Its protein product is CASSLTPGQGGGEQFF.

The rearrangement uses TRBV5-6 and TRBJ1-5; TRBD1 aligns across 7 bases. Germline lookup yields CDR1 SGHDT and CDR2 YYEEEE. This CDR3 is built from 15 residues. Losses at the gene ends were 0 bases for V and 3 bases for J; bases not matched to a gene: 3. CDR3 nucleotides: TGTGCCAGCAGCTTGGGAGGGGGCGACAATCAGCCCCAGCATTTT. Protein sequence: CASSLGGGDNQPQHF.

The rearrangement joins TRBV15 to TRBJ1-4; possible D gene TRBD1, 6 bases. Germline assignment: CDR1 LNHNV and CDR2 YYDKDF (reference sequence). The CDR3 extends over 17 amino acids. The V gene lost 2 bases and the J gene lost 6 bases, with 19 bases spanning the gap. The CDR3 protein is CATSRPHGGQGHEKLFF. The CDR3 nucleotides are TGTGCCACCAGCAGACCCCATGGGGGACAAGGGCATGAAAAACTGTTTTTT.

The chain combines TRBV5-1 with TRBJ2-6, with 9 bases matching TRBD2. The CDR3 loop spans 19 amino acids. V was clipped by 4 bases and J by 4 bases; unmatched bases: 15. CDR1 SGHRS and CDR2 YFSETQ come from the germline V gene. DNA for the CDR3: TGCGCCAGCAGCCCGACCCCGGGACTAGCTGCGTCCGGGGCCAACGTCCTGACTTTC. Amino acid sequence: CASSPTPGLAASGANVLTF.

The chain has TRBV10-1 and TRBJ1-1; D not certain. The CDR3 totals 13 residues. Germline CDR1 WNHNN, CDR2 SYGVQD (reference sequence). Trimming shortened V by 3 bases and J by 7 bases, and 12 bases separated the two germline ends. CDR3 residues: CASSEDTYGEAFF. The DNA of the CDR3 is TGCGCCAGCAGTGAAGATACTTACGGTGAAGCTTTCTTT.

V gene TRBV5-1 combines with J gene TRBJ1-1, with D perhaps TRBD1 (5 bases). Germline CDR1 and CDR2: SGHRS and YFSETQ. V was shortened by 5 bases and J by 3 bases, with 20 bases between the two germline ends. CDR3 length: 16 amino acids. The CDR3 region has the DNA TGCGCCAGCAGACGCGACAGTCCCCCGGTCGACACTGAAGCTTTCTTT. It encodes CASRRDSPPVDTEAFF.

This chain joins TRBV6-5 and TRBJ2-3, with D possibly matching TRBD1 (5 bases). Trimming took 6 bases from V and 2 from J, leaving 9 bases between them. The germline gives CDR1 MNHEY, CDR2 SVGAGI. The CDR3 sequence is 13 residues long. CDR3 coding DNA: TGTGCCAGCAGCGGACACCTCACAGATACGCAGTATTTT. Amino acid sequence: CASSGHLTDTQYF.

The chain uses TRBV5-4 and TRBJ2-2; D gene ambiguous. The V end was cut by 0 bases, the J end by 0 bases, with 9 bases between. The CDR3 is 16 amino acids. CDR1 is SGHNT, CDR2 YYREEE, per germline (reference sequence). CDR3 residues: CASSLDPTANTGELFF. CDR3 sequence (DNA): TGTGCCAGCAGCTTGGATCCCACCGCGAACACCGGGGAGCTGTTTTTT.

The V call is TRBV11-2, the J call TRBJ1-2; the D gene is possibly TRBD1 (5 bases). The V end lost 1 base, the J end lost 7 bases, and 16 bases lay between the germline ends. The CDR3 runs to 15 residues. CDR1 SGHAT and CDR2 FQNNGV come from the germline V gene. CDR3 in amino acids: CASSLVTGAGGGYTF. As DNA, the CDR3 is TGTGCCAGCAGCTTAGTGACCGGGGCCGGGGGTGGCTACACCTTC.

V and J are TRBV5-1 and TRBJ2-7; TRBD1 is a possible D gene (5 bases). Germline CDR1 reads SGHRS; CDR2 reads YFSETQ. This CDR3 comprises 12 residues. Trimming stripped 4 bases from V and 6 bases from J, with 11 bases between. The CDR3: CASSPGFGEQYF. The DNA of the CDR3 is TGCGCCAGCAGCCCAGGGTTTGGCGAGCAGTACTTC.

The V gene is TRBV12-3 or TRBV12-4, the J gene TRBJ2-3, with D possibly matching TRBD1 (6 bases). V gave up 5 bases and J gave up 6 bases, with 12 bases separating them. The CDR3 loop spans 13 amino acids. CDR3 region: CASSPYRVDTQYF. The CDR3 coding sequence is TGTGCCAGCAGTCCGTACAGGGTCGATACGCAGTATTTT.

The chain combines TRBV11-2 with TRBJ2-1; D might be TRBD1 (6 bases). This CDR3 has 16 amino acids. V shed 5 bases and J shed 1 base, with 15 bases lying between them. Germline V CDR1 and CDR2: SGHAT, FQNNGV. CDR3 protein: CASSPPGTLSYNEQFF. CDR3 DNA sequence: TGTGCCAGCAGCCCGCCCGGGACACTATCCTACAATGAGCAGTTCTTC.

The genes are TRBV11-3 and TRBJ1-1, with D possibly TRBD1 on 6 matching bases. Germline-derived CDR1 and CDR2 are SGHNT and YENEEA. CDR3 length: 14 residues. Trimming pared 1 base from V and 5 bases from J, leaving 11 bases between. CDR3: CASSLGEGVTEAFF. Here the CDR3 DNA reads TGTGCCAGCAGCTTAGGTGAGGGGGTTACTGAAGCTTTCTTT.

This chain uses TRBV2 with TRBJ2-2, with D unresolved. This CDR3 is 14 amino acids long. V lost 2 bases, J lost 2 bases, and 6 bases lay in between. Germline V CDR1 and CDR2: SNHLY, FYNNEI. Here the CDR3 DNA reads TGTGCCAGCAGTGAACTCCACAACACCGGGGAGCTGTTTTTT. It codes for CASSELHNTGELFF. The entire variable domain, with the rest obtained from reference TRBV2 and TRBJ2-2, is as follows: EPEVTQTPSHQVTQMGQEVILRCVPISNHLYFYWYRQILGQKVEFLVSFYNNEISEKSEIFDDQFSVERPDGSNFTLKIRSTKLEDSAMYFCASSELHNTGELFFGEGSRLTVL.

The rearrangement uses TRBV2 and TRBJ2-6; unclear D gene. Per germline, CDR1 SNHLY and CDR2 FYNNEI. The CDR3 contains 14 residues. Trimming pared 3 bases from V and 2 bases from J, leaving 5 bases between. CDR3 in amino acids: CASSDSTGANVLTF. As DNA, the CDR3 is TGTGCCAGCAGTGATTCTACTGGGGCCAACGTCCTGACTTTC.

The chain recombines TRBV30 with TRBJ2-7; no definite D call. The CDR3 is 12 amino acids. Trimming took 2 bases from V and 5 from J, leaving 10 bases between them. CDR1 GTSNPN and CDR2 SVGIG come from the germline V gene (reference sequence). CDR3 DNA: TGTGCCTGGAGTTCTCTCACTGACGAGCAGTACTTC. This encodes CAWSSLTDEQYF. The variable domain in full, with the rest retrieved from reference TRBV30 and TRBJ2-7, is SQTIHQWPATLVQPVGSPLSLECTVEGTSNPNLYWYRQAAGRGLQLLFYSVGIGQISSEVPQNLSASRPQDRQFILSSKKLLLSDSGFYLCAWSSLTDEQYFGPGTRLTVT.

The J gene is TRBJ1-2, the V gene TRBV15; no firm D call. CDR3 size: 14 residues. V was pared by 9 bases and J by 2 bases, with 16 bases between. From germline, CDR1 is LNHNV and CDR2 YYDKDF (reference sequence). CDR3 region: CATSAGDNNYGYTF. CDR3 sequence (DNA): TGTGCCACTTCAGCAGGAGACAACAACTATGGCTACACCTTC.

The chain has TRBV5-1 and TRBJ1-1; maybe TRBD1 (5 bases). This CDR3 contains 14 residues. From germline, CDR1 is SGHRS and CDR2 YFSETQ. Trimming removed 6 bases from V and 5 bases from J, with 17 bases in between. The chain's CDR3 is CASNLGQGGTEAFF. The CDR3 DNA is TGCGCCAGCAACCTCGGACAAGGTGGGACTGAAGCTTTCTTT.

The rearrangement uses TRBV5-4 and TRBJ1-4, with 9 bases aligning to TRBD1. The germline V gene has CDR1 SGHNT and CDR2 YYREEE (reference sequence). The junction had 8 bases not matched to a gene; V was cut back by 4 bases and J by 7 bases. The CDR3 loop spans 15 amino acids. CDR3 DNA sequence: TGTGCCAGCAGCGGCGCCGGGACAGGGTCTGAAAAACTGTTTTTT. The encoded protein is CASSGAGTGSEKLFF.